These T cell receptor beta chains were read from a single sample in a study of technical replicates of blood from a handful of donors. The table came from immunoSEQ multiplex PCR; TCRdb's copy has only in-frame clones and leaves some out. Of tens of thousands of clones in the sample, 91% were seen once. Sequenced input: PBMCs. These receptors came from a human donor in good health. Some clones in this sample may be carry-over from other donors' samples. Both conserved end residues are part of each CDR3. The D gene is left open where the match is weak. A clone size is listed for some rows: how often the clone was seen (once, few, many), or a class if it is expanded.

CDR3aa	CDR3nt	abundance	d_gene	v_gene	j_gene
CASNAGVKEQFF	TGTGCCAGCAACGCGGGTGTCAAGGAGCAGTTCTTC	.	.	TRBV5-8	TRBJ2-1
CASSSSLTSGNTGELFF	TGTGCCAGCAGCTCCAGTTTGACTAGCGGTAACACCGGGGAGCTGTTTTTT	once	TRBD2	TRBV7-7	TRBJ2-2
CASSLGGAGGQETQYF	TGTGCCAGCAGCCTAGGAGGGGCGGGAGGGCAAGAGACCCAGTACTTC	.	TRBD2	TRBV7-7	TRBJ2-5
CASRRERANYGYTF	TGTGCCAGTAGGCGCGAGAGGGCTAACTATGGCTACACCTTC	.	.	TRBV19	TRBJ1-2
CASSLTRGTSVETQYF	TGTGCCAGTAGCCTCACCCGGGGGACTAGCGTGGAGACCCAGTACTTC	.	TRBD2	TRBV19	TRBJ2-5
CASSENQDWNEQFF	TGTGCCAGCAGTGAAAACCAGGATTGGAATGAGCAGTTCTTC	.	.	TRBV2	TRBJ2-1
CASSLGGGANEQFF	TGTGCCAGCAGCTTAGGAGGGGGGGCCAATGAGCAGTTCTTC	.	.	TRBV7-9	TRBJ2-1
CASSRDSNYGYTF	TGTGCCAGCAGCCGGGACAGCAACTATGGCTACACCTTC	.	TRBD1	TRBV7-2	TRBJ1-2
CASSQGQISTDTQYF	TGTGCCAGCAGCCAGGGACAGATTAGCACAGATACGCAGTATTTT	.	TRBD1	TRBV5-4	TRBJ2-3
CASSVGTYPYEQYF	TGTGCCAGCAGCGTAGGCACTTACCCCTACGAGCAGTACTTC	few	.	TRBV9	TRBJ2-7
CASSHPDSYGYTF	TGTGCCAGCTCACACCCGGACAGCTATGGCTACACCTTC	.	.	TRBV18	TRBJ1-2
CARRSGRGAYGYTF	TGTGCCAGGAGATCCGGGAGGGGAGCCTATGGCTACACCTTC	once	.	TRBV21-1	TRBJ1-2
CASSIGTEETQYF	TGTGCCAGTAGTATTGGGACTGAAGAGACCCAGTACTTC	.	.	TRBV19	TRBJ2-5
CASSQDLPRGDLRDTQYF	TGTGCCAGCAGCCAAGACCTACCACGGGGGGACCTACGCGATACGCAGTATTTT	.	TRBD2	TRBV4-2	TRBJ2-3
CASLGGTSRDEQYF	TGTGCCTCCCTCGGCGGGACTTCCCGGGACGAGCAGTACTTC	.	.	TRBV10-3	TRBJ2-7
CASSPEAGTEAFF	TGCGCCAGCAGCCCAGAGGCGGGCACTGAAGCTTTCTTT	.	.	TRBV4-3	TRBJ1-1
CASSETVPRNEQFF	TGTGCCAGCAGTGAAACGGTTCCCCGCAATGAGCAGTTCTTC	.	.	TRBV6-1	TRBJ2-1
CASSIEAITFRATGVQETQYF	TGTGCCAGTAGTATAGAGGCTATTACCTTTCGCGCAACAGGGGTCCAAGAGACCCAGTACTTC	once	TRBD1	TRBV19	TRBJ2-5
CASSFPFNEQFF	TGTGCCAGCAGCTTTCCCTTCAATGAGCAGTTCTTC	once	.	TRBV7-2	TRBJ2-1
CAWHQIGNTIYF	TGTGCCTGGCACCAGATTGGAAACACCATATATTTT	.	.	TRBV30	TRBJ1-3
CSVKGTGQGYTF	TGCAGCGTTAAAGGGACAGGGCAGGGCTACACCTTC	.	TRBD1	TRBV29-1	TRBJ1-2
CATSQSIGTSGRGSYNEQFF	TGTGCCACCAGTCAGAGTATTGGGACTAGCGGGAGAGGATCCTACAATGAGCAGTTCTTC	.	TRBD2	TRBV15	TRBJ2-1
CASSQVAGKINQPQHF	TGCGCCAGCAGCCAAGTTGCAGGGAAGATCAATCAGCCCCAGCATTTT	.	.	TRBV4-1	TRBJ1-5
CAWSTPGGQSEKLFF	TGTGCCTGGAGTACTCCGGGGGGTCAGAGTGAAAAACTGTTTTTT	.	.	TRBV30	TRBJ1-4
CASSLAFDRANTGELFF	TGTGCCAGCAGCTTAGCTTTTGACAGGGCGAACACCGGGGAGCTGTTTTTT	.	TRBD1	TRBV7-6	TRBJ2-2
CASSEGAAEDYGYTF	TGTGCCAGCAGTGAAGGGGCAGCTGAAGATTATGGCTACACCTTC	.	.	TRBV6-1	TRBJ1-2
CASSQDEGYTEAFF	TGCGCCAGCAGCCAAGACGAGGGATACACTGAAGCTTTCTTT	.	.	TRBV4-1	TRBJ1-1
CASSGRRINTGELFF	TGTGCCAGCAGTGGTAGGCGGATTAACACCGGGGAGCTGTTTTTT	.	.	TRBV2	TRBJ2-2
CASTTPGQGFTEAFF	TGTGCCAGCACTACGCCGGGACAGGGGTTCACTGAAGCTTTCTTT	.	TRBD1	TRBV27	TRBJ1-1
CASSMRMGTGARWTEAFF	TGTGCCAGTAGTATGAGGATGGGGACAGGGGCTCGGTGGACTGAAGCTTTCTTT	.	TRBD1	TRBV19	TRBJ1-1
CASQSGLMNTEAFF	TGTGCCAGCCAAAGCGGGCTAATGAACACTGAAGCTTTCTTT	.	.	TRBV6-6	TRBJ1-1
CASSQDRRPNEQFF	TGCGCCAGCAGCCAAGATCGGCGGCCCAATGAGCAGTTCTTC	.	.	TRBV4-3	TRBJ2-1
CASSFDRGGQPQHF	TGTGCCAGCAGTTTCGACAGGGGTGGGCAGCCCCAGCATTTT	.	TRBD1	TRBV6-6	TRBJ1-5
CASSHGQLDYEQYF	TGTGCCAGCAGCCACGGACAGTTGGACTACGAGCAGTACTTC	.	.	TRBV7-2	TRBJ2-7
CASSPGPEEEKLFF	TGTGCCAGCTCACCAGGCCCGGAGGAAGAAAAACTGTTTTTT	.	.	TRBV18	TRBJ1-4
CASSLNRLDNSPLHF	TGCGCCAGCAGCTTGAACAGATTAGATAATTCACCCCTCCACTTT	.	.	TRBV5-1	TRBJ1-6
CASSPPAGGGNEQFF	TGTGCCAGCAGCCCCCCAGCGGGGGGGGGAAATGAGCAGTTCTTC	.	TRBD2	TRBV13	TRBJ2-1
CASSQEIGGSSYEQYF	TGCGCCAGCAGCCAAGAAATAGGCGGGAGCTCCTACGAGCAGTACTTC	.	TRBD2	TRBV4-3	TRBJ2-7
CASSSRGSGRTDTQYF	TGTGCCAGCAGTTCCCGTGGTAGCGGGAGAACAGATACGCAGTATTTT	.	TRBD2	TRBV6-4	TRBJ2-3
CASSATGNYEQYF	TGCGCCAGCAGCGCTACAGGGAACTACGAGCAGTACTTC	.	.	TRBV5-1	TRBJ2-7
CASSLQGARGNTIYF	TGTGCCAGCAGCTTACAGGGGGCGCGGGGAAACACCATATATTTT	.	TRBD1	TRBV5-4	TRBJ1-3
CASSQDSGDLGQGPLEQYF	TGCGCCAGCAGCCAAGACAGCGGAGACTTAGGACAGGGCCCCCTCGAGCAGTACTTC	.	TRBD1	TRBV4-1	TRBJ2-7
CASSLFRSGYTF	TGTGCCAGCAGCTTATTTCGCAGTGGCTACACCTTC	.	.	TRBV5-6	TRBJ1-2
CASSPRLAGEGNIQYF	TGTGCCAGCAGCCCACGACTAGCGGGAGAGGGCAACATTCAGTACTTC	.	TRBD2	TRBV11-2	TRBJ2-4
CASSLDNIRGNEQFF	TGTGCCAGCAGCTTGGACAACATAAGGGGCAATGAGCAGTTCTTC	.	.	TRBV5-5	TRBJ2-1
CASSLRTGTEAFF	TGTGCCAGCAGTCTGCGGACGGGAACTGAAGCTTTCTTT	.	.	TRBV27	TRBJ1-1
CASSESGRWRETQYF	TGTGCCAGCAGCGAGAGCGGGAGATGGCGGGAGACCCAGTACTTC	once	TRBD2	TRBV5-5	TRBJ2-5
CSAGPRETQYF	TGCAGTGCCGGTCCTCGAGAGACCCAGTACTTC	.	.	TRBV20-1	TRBJ2-5
CASSASPGQGSYGYTF	TGTGCCAGCAGTGCGTCGCCGGGACAGGGGTCCTATGGCTACACCTTC	few	TRBD1	TRBV6-4	TRBJ1-2
CASAPLTGAIETQYF	TGTGCTAGTGCCCCCCTTACGGGAGCGATAGAGACCCAGTACTTC	.	.	TRBV12-5	TRBJ2-5
CASSPTGLPGEQYF	TGTGCCAGCTCACCCACGGGACTTCCGGGGGAGCAGTACTTC	.	.	TRBV18	TRBJ2-7
CASSPRTESYEQYF	TGTGCCAGCAGCCCGCGGACAGAGTCCTACGAGCAGTACTTC	.	.	TRBV13	TRBJ2-7
CASSQRLAGGTQETQYF	TGCGCCAGCAGCCAGAGACTAGCGGGAGGGACCCAAGAGACCCAGTACTTC	.	TRBD2	TRBV4-3	TRBJ2-5
CASSIGDQETQYF	TGCGCCAGTTCCATCGGGGATCAAGAGACCCAGTACTTC	.	.	TRBV5-1	TRBJ2-5
CASSLDRNTGELFF	TGTGCCAGCAGCTTGGACAGGAACACCGGGGAGCTGTTTTTT	.	.	TRBV7-8	TRBJ2-2
CASTLKLGAPKRDKGNTIYF	TGTGCCAGCACCCTTAAGTTAGGGGCCCCTAAGCGAGATAAGGGAAACACCATATATTTT	.	.	TRBV27	TRBJ1-3
CASRAQGNQPQHF	TGTGCCAGCAGGGCACAGGGCAATCAGCCCCAGCATTTT	.	.	TRBV25-1	TRBJ1-5